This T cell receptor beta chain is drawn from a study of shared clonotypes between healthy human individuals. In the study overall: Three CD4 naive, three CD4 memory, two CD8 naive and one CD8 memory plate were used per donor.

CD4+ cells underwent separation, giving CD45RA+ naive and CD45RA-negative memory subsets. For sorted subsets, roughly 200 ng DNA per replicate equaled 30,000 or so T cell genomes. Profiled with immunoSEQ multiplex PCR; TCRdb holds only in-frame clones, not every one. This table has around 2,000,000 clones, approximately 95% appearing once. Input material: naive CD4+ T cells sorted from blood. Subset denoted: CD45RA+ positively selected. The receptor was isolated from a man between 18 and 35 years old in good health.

As DNA, the CDR3 is TGCGCCAGCAGCTTGGCCGTGGAAGGGGAAGCTTTCTTT. Translated: CASSLAVEGEAFF. The chain recombines TRBV5-1 with TRBJ1-1; D is uncertain. V shed 0 bases and J shed 8 bases, with 11 bases lying between them. The CDR3 consists of 13 residues. Looked up from germline, CDR1 is SGHRS and CDR2 is YFSETQ.